This T cell receptor beta chain was identified during a study of HIV-infected patients and healthy controls. MiXCR was run by TCRdb on the 5' RACE reads, yielding one entry per CDR3 protein. The table records around 20,000 distinct CDR3 sequences, around a fifth of them present only once. V dropped 5 bases and J dropped 7; count of bases not matched to a gene: 9. This CDR3 is built from 15 residues. The germline V gene has CDR1 SEHNR and CDR2 FQNEAQ (reference sequence). The receptor comes from a human donor in good health. The chain joins TRBV7-9 to TRBJ2-1; 9 nucleotides agree with TRBD2. Sequencing input: CD8+ T cells from blood. CDR3: CASSRAGGAYNEQFF. The CDR3 coding sequence is TGTGCCAGCAGCCGGGCGGGGGGGGCATATAATGAGCAGTTCTTC.